The rows below give T cell receptor beta chains drawn from one sample of a study of shared clonotypes between healthy human individuals. Clones were read by immunoSEQ multiplex PCR, and TCRdb kept only the in-frame ones, dropping some. The sample holds about a million clones, 65% to 75% seen once. The sample comprised memory CD4+ T cells sorted from blood. The receptors shown here come from a man younger than 35 in good health. The CDR3 runs from the conserved cysteine through the conserved F or W. Fields, in order: CDR3 protein, CDR3 DNA, clone size, D gene, V gene, J gene. The D gene is left open where the match is weak. The size field is filled for only some rows; it gives once, few, many or a size class.

CASSAGWGAGTDTQYF	TGTGCCAGCAGCGCGGGCTGGGGGGCCGGCACAGATACGCAGTATTTT	NA	NA	TRBV5-6	TRBJ2-3
CASGWGWNQPQHF	TGTGCCAGCGGTTGGGGTTGGAATCAGCCCCAGCATTTT	few	NA	TRBV27	TRBJ1-5
CASNPSSGGSTDTQYF	TGTGCCAGCAATCCCTCTAGCGGGGGAAGCACAGATACGCAGTATTTT	NA	TRBD2	TRBV2	TRBJ2-3
CAISDRQAKAGELFF	TGTGCCATCAGTGACCGACAGGCTAAGGCCGGGGAGCTGTTTTTT	NA	NA	TRBV10-3	TRBJ2-2
CASSFEFQETQYF	TGTGCCAGCAGCTTTGAGTTCCAAGAGACCCAGTACTTC	NA	NA	TRBV11-1	TRBJ2-5
CASSIHPGGLYEQYF	TGTGCCAGCAGCATCCACCCGGGGGGACTTTACGAGCAGTACTTC	once	TRBD2	TRBV6-1	TRBJ2-7
CASSPRNGQAYEQYF	TGTGCCAGCAGCCCACGGAACGGACAGGCCTACGAGCAGTACTTC	NA	TRBD1	TRBV14	TRBJ2-7
CASSSSGGETQYF	TGTGCCAGCAGTTCTAGCGGGGGAGAGACCCAGTACTTC	NA	TRBD2	TRBV6-5	TRBJ2-5
CASSLSDNSPLHF	TGTGCCAGCAGCCTAAGTGATAATTCACCCCTCCACTTT	once	NA	TRBV11-2	TRBJ1-6
CASSFDRQETQYF	TGTGCCAGCAGCTTTGACAGACAAGAGACCCAGTACTTC	few	NA	TRBV5-4	TRBJ2-5
CASSEGQGSGYTF	TGCGCCAGCAGTGAAGGACAGGGAAGCGGCTACACCTTC	NA	TRBD1	TRBV10-1	TRBJ1-2
CASSFDRGTDTQYF	TGTGCCAGCAGTTTCGACAGGGGAACAGATACGCAGTATTTT	NA	TRBD1	TRBV28	TRBJ2-3
CASSFRAPNTEAFF	TGCGCCAGCAGCTTCCGAGCCCCGAACACTGAAGCTTTCTTT	NA	NA	TRBV5-1	TRBJ1-1
CASSGRRLVRASTDTQYF	TGTGCCAGCAGCGGGAGGCGGCTGGTAAGGGCTAGCACAGATACGCAGTATTTT	NA	NA	TRBV5-8	TRBJ2-3
CASSESGTGPLALHF	TGCGCCAGCAGCGAATCCGGGACAGGGCCCCTGGCCCTCCACTTT	NA	TRBD1	TRBV4-1	TRBJ1-6
CASRGLTYGYTF	TGTGCCAGCAGGGGACTGACCTATGGCTACACCTTC	few	NA	TRBV6-5	TRBJ1-2
CASSLDLGGLHF	TGTGCCAGCAGCTTAGATTTAGGAGGTCTCCACTTT	NA	NA	TRBV7-9	TRBJ1-6
CASSLRGWGGTDIQYF	TGTGCCAGCAGCTTGAGAGGGTGGGGTGGCACGGACATTCAGTACTTC	NA	NA	TRBV13	TRBJ2-4
CASSSDQGVALGKLFF	TGTGCCAGCAGCTCCGATCAGGGGGTCGCATTGGGAAAACTGTTTTTT	NA	TRBD1	TRBV7-9	TRBJ1-4
CASSVREGEYNEQFF	TGTGCCAGCAGCGTCCGGGAGGGCGAATACAATGAGCAGTTCTTC	many	TRBD2	TRBV9	TRBJ2-1
CASSWRGPTGELFF	TGTGCCAGCAGCTGGAGGGGTCCCACCGGGGAGCTGTTTTTT	NA	NA	TRBV5-4	TRBJ2-2
CASSMRNTIYF	TGTGCCAGTAGTATGAGAAACACCATATATTTT	once	NA	TRBV19	TRBJ1-3
CASTRIAGGQETQYF	TGTGCCAGTACAAGAATAGCGGGGGGTCAAGAGACCCAGTACTTC	NA	TRBD2	TRBV19	TRBJ2-5
CAWSRGHYEQYF	TGTGCCTGGTCGAGGGGTCACTACGAGCAGTACTTC	few	NA	TRBV30	TRBJ2-7
CASSAGTGIAEAFF	TGTGCCAGCAGTGCCGGGACAGGGATCGCTGAAGCTTTCTTT	NA	TRBD1	TRBV6-5	TRBJ1-1
CASSYGPGRMNTEAFF	TGTGCCAGCAGTTACGGCCCGGGCAGGATGAACACTGAAGCTTTCTTT	NA	NA	TRBV6-5	TRBJ1-1
CASSLQGNLRETQYF	TGTGCCAGCAGTTTACAGGGTAACTTGAGGGAGACCCAGTACTTC	NA	NA	TRBV28	TRBJ2-5
CASSPTGGGAETQYF	TGTGCCAGCAGCCCAACAGGCGGGGGGGCGGAGACCCAGTACTTC	NA	TRBD2	TRBV6-5	TRBJ2-5
CASSESRTASYEQYF	TGTGCCAGCAGTGAATCCAGGACGGCCTCCTACGAGCAGTACTTC	few	NA	TRBV25-1	TRBJ2-7
CASSENSGGNYGYTF	TGTGCCAGCAGTGAAAATTCTGGGGGTAACTATGGCTACACCTTC	NA	NA	TRBV2	TRBJ1-2
CASRLTRDSKTQYF	TGTGCCAGCAGATTGACTCGGGACTCGAAGACCCAGTACTTC	NA	NA	TRBV7-9	TRBJ2-5
CASSFEGRLYNEQFF	TGTGCCAGCAGTTTCGAGGGGCGCTTATACAATGAGCAGTTCTTC	NA	NA	TRBV27	TRBJ2-1
CASSSDRGQFF	TGTGCCAGCAGCTCGGACAGGGGCCAGTTCTTC	few	TRBD1	TRBV7-9	TRBJ2-1
CASSYGTINAYEQYF	TGTGCCAGCAGCTACGGGACAATTAACGCCTACGAGCAGTACTTC	NA	NA	TRBV2	TRBJ2-7
CASSEARGTKTGELFF	TGTGCCAGCAGTGAAGCGCGGGGGACAAAAACCGGGGAGCTGTTTTTT	NA	NA	TRBV2	TRBJ2-2
CASSLVGRGSYEQYF	TGTGCCAGCAGCTTAGTGGGTAGGGGTTCCTACGAGCAGTACTTC	NA	NA	TRBV6-5	TRBJ2-7
CAIGGEADTQYF	TGTGCCATCGGGGGGGAGGCAGATACGCAGTATTTT	NA	TRBD2	TRBV10-3	TRBJ2-3
CASRVTDTQYF	TGTGCCAGCAGAGTAACAGATACGCAGTATTTT	NA	NA	TRBV2	TRBJ2-3
CASSTVSGSGANVLTF	TGTGCCAGTAGTACTGTAAGCGGCTCTGGGGCCAACGTCCTGACTTTC	NA	NA	TRBV19	TRBJ2-6
CASSSGQMNTEAFF	TGCGCCAGCAGCTCGGGACAGATGAACACTGAAGCTTTCTTT	once	TRBD1	TRBV5-1	TRBJ1-1
CASSPQLGPRPQHF	TGTGCCAGCAGTCCGCAGTTGGGCCCTCGCCCCCAGCATTTT	once	NA	TRBV6-1	TRBJ1-5
CAWTENQETQYF	TGTGCCTGGACAGAAAACCAAGAGACCCAGTACTTC	once	NA	TRBV30	TRBJ2-5
CASSPRRFGGSLDTQYF	TGTGCCAGCAGTCCCCGAAGATTTGGCGGGAGCCTGGATACGCAGTATTTT	NA	TRBD2	TRBV27	TRBJ2-3
CASSEDFGPQHF	TGTGCCAGCAGTGAAGATTTCGGGCCCCAGCATTTT	once	NA	TRBV6-1	TRBJ1-5
CASSISEFSTAGANVLTF	TGTGCCAGTAGTATATCAGAATTTTCTACTGCTGGGGCCAACGTCCTGACTTTC	NA	NA	TRBV19	TRBJ2-6
CASSSAGISYEQYF	TGTGCCAGCAGTTCGGCAGGAATCTCCTACGAGCAGTACTTC	NA	NA	TRBV28	TRBJ2-7
CAISEGGTDTQYF	TGTGCCATCAGTGAGGGGGGCACAGATACGCAGTATTTT	NA	NA	TRBV10-3	TRBJ2-3
CASSIEGGSPLHF	TGTGCCAGTAGTATAGAGGGCGGGTCACCCCTCCACTTT	NA	NA	TRBV19	TRBJ1-6
CASSPSLGTGSYEQYF	TGTGCCAGCAGCCCTAGTCTCGGGACAGGTTCCTACGAGCAGTACTTC	NA	TRBD1	TRBV11-1	TRBJ2-7
CASSFAGTSGILTDTQYF	TGTGCCAGCAGCTTCGCTGGGACTAGCGGGATACTCACAGATACGCAGTATTTT	few	TRBD2	TRBV5-6	TRBJ2-3
CAIPGHKGRSGANVLTF	TGTGCCATTCCGGGACACAAAGGCCGCTCTGGGGCCAACGTCCTGACTTTC	few	NA	TRBV10-3	TRBJ2-6
CASFKYGYTF	TGTGCCAGCTTTAAGTATGGCTACACCTTC	NA	NA	TRBV6-5	TRBJ1-2
CASSQDASGSYEQYF	TGCGCCAGCAGCCAAGATGCTAGCGGGAGCTACGAGCAGTACTTC	NA	TRBD2	TRBV4-3	TRBJ2-7
CASSEFGARGNTIYF	TGTGCCAGCAGTGAATTCGGGGCGCGGGGAAACACCATATATTTT	once	NA	TRBV25-1	TRBJ1-3
CASRYVAWGSNQPQHF	TGTGCCAGTAGGTATGTCGCTTGGGGGAGCAATCAGCCCCAGCATTTT	once	NA	TRBV19	TRBJ1-5
CASSQVMGAGYEQYF	TGCGCCAGCAGCCAAGTAATGGGGGCAGGCTACGAGCAGTACTTC	NA	NA	TRBV4-3	TRBJ2-7
CASRAGQTMNTEAFF	TGTGCCAGCAGGGCGGGACAGACGATGAACACTGAAGCTTTCTTT	NA	TRBD1	TRBV6-1	TRBJ1-1
CASRANTGGNTGELFF	TGTGCCAGCAGAGCCAATACAGGGGGGAACACCGGGGAGCTGTTTTTT	once	TRBD1	TRBV27	TRBJ2-2